Each of the 9 T cell receptor beta chains below was sequenced from the same sample in a study. TCRdb reprocessed the 5' RACE reads with MiXCR, giving one entry per CDR3 protein. The sample shows about 64,000 distinct CDR3 sequences, less than 25% of them seen only once. Material for sequencing was memory CD4+ T cells sorted from a lymph node. Subset of the sample: memory CD4+ T cells, CD4+CD45RO+CD25-. These TCRs come from a female donor with breast cancer.

The table lists this clonotype with a few counts. The chain carries TRBV11-3 and TRBJ2-3; D is possibly TRBD1 or TRBD2 (5 bases each). This CDR3 has 14 amino acids. Per the germline V gene, CDR1 is SGHNT and CDR2 is YENEEA. Trimming took 5 bases from V and 0 from J, leaving 9 bases between them. CDR3 nucleotides: TGTGCCAGCAGCCGAGGGGCTAGCACAGATACGCAGTATTTT. Amino acids: CASSRGASTDTQYF.

A few counts support this clonotype. The V and J genes are TRBV4-2 and TRBJ2-2; 7 nucleotides align to TRBD2. CDR1 and CDR2 (germline): LGHNA, YNFKEQ. The V segment lost 0 bases and the J segment 2 bases; nucleotides outside the gene matches: 6. The CDR3 has 17 amino acids. For the CDR3, the DNA is TGTGCCAGCAGCCAAGATAAAGGGACTACTAACACCGGGGAGCTGTTTTTT. Residues: CASSQDKGTTNTGELFF.

This clonotype has at least ten counts. V is TRBV5-1 and J is TRBJ2-7; 10 positions agree with TRBD2. With 5 bases clipped from V and 0 bases from J, the junction kept 5 bases outside the gene matches. From germline, CDR1 is SGHRS and CDR2 YFSETQ. There are 15 residues in the CDR3. CDR3 coding DNA: TGCGCCAGCAGTCGGACTAGCGGTACCTCCTACGAGCAGTACTTC. Amino acid sequence: CASSRTSGTSYEQYF.

The chain uses TRBV7-9 and TRBJ2-2; no clear D. The germline V gene encodes CDR1 SEHNR and CDR2 FQNEAQ (reference sequence). The CDR3 is made up of 12 amino acids. The ends were cut back, 2 bases at V and 2 bases at J, with 0 bases in the middle. This chain's CDR3 is CASSLNTGELFF. The CDR3 DNA follows: TGTGCCAGCAGCTTAAACACCGGGGAGCTGTTTTTT.

This rearrangement joins TRBV5-1 to TRBJ1-4; 7 bases fit TRBD1. The CDR3 runs to 17 residues. Germline-derived CDR1 and CDR2 are SGHRS and YFSETQ. The V and J ends lost 4 bases and 8 bases, in that order; junction bases with no gene match: 17. The chain's CDR3 is CASSTGNTGVVGEKLFF. CDR3 DNA sequence: TGCGCCAGCAGCACTGGTAATACAGGGGTCGTAGGAGAAAAACTGTTTTTT.

About this clonotype: One end of the junction is discordant with germline, which a read error may explain. The chain recombines TRBV20-1 with TRBJ2-3, with a weak D call TRBD1 (6 bases). This CDR3 region has 16 residues. Germline lookup yields CDR1 DFQATT and CDR2 SNEGSKA (reference sequence). CDR3 sequence (DNA): TGCAGGGCTAGAGATCACTCAGGGGCTGGCACAGATACGCAGTATTTT. This encodes CRARDHSGAGTDTQYF.

This clonotype is judged medium-sized. The chain uses TRBV6-6 and TRBJ1-3; D gene uncertain. Trimming left V 1 base short and J 1 base short, with 8 bases between. Germline loops: CDR1 MNHNY, CDR2 SVGAGI (reference sequence). The CDR3 sequence is 15 residues long. CDR3 loop: CASSYLGGSGNTIYF. CDR3 coding DNA: TGTGCCAGCAGTTACTTGGGTGGTTCTGGAAACACCATATATTTT.

This clonotype was observed many times. The chain links TRBV20-1 to TRBJ2-1; maybe TRBD2 (6 bases). Germline V lookup: CDR1 DFQATT, CDR2 SNEGSKA (reference sequence). The V end was cut by 3 bases, the J end by 2 bases, with 14 bases between. The CDR3 is 15 amino acids. CDR3 in DNA: TGCAGTGCTAGTATTAGCGGCGTGGCCTACAATGAGCAGTTCTTC. As protein: CSASISGVAYNEQFF.

There are a few counts of this clonotype. The junction differs from germline at one of its ends, possibly a read error. The chain joins TRBV5-1 to TRBJ2-1; 7 bases are a match to TRBD2. In germline, CDR1 is SGHRS, CDR2 YFSETQ. The CDR3 spans 14 residues. DNA of the CDR3: TGCGCAAGCAGGGCGGGAGCGGCCTACAATGAGCAGTTCTTC. Its translation: CASRAGAAYNEQFF.